The clone carrying this TCR beta chain was picked up one time. The CDR3 totals 18 residues. V was clipped by 7 bases and J by 0 bases; unmatched bases: 9. Germline CDR1 and CDR2: MNHEY and SMNVEV (reference sequence). The data stem from a study of blood T cell repertoires in COVID-19. Whole-study context: Material from acute and convalescent COVID-19 was sourced from the United States, Italy and Spain. Sample material is recorded as cDNA or gDNA derived from T cells, B-cell-depleted T cells, or PBMCs.

Authors' methods: By means of reference gene primer amplification, nucleated cell counts were estimated. Sequenced by immunoSEQ multiplex PCR; TCRdb stores in-frame clones only, minus some. V and J calls and clone size are copied from that table; D and trimming were computed from the DNA. The table shows tens of thousands of clones, with 65% to 80% occurring only once. The rearrangement joins TRBV27 to TRBJ2-1, with 13 bases lining up with TRBD2. The TCR comes from a man in his sixties with active COVID-19. Sequenced material: peripheral blood. The DNA for the CDR3 is TGTGCCAGCACCTTGACTAGCGGGAGGCCGAGCTCCTACAATGAGCAGTTCTTC. Its translation is CASTLTSGRPSSYNEQFF.